This TCR beta chain was sequenced for a study of CD8 T cells in Susac syndrome (dated by TCRdb to 2018 to 2020). Turning to the overall study: Among the Susac syndrome patients who were sequenced, clinically active disease was present in over 5 and clinical remission was observed in about eight. Susac syndrome patients were therapy-naive, on corticosteroids (some also receiving IVIg), or on IVIg alone at blood withdrawal. The study used repertoire sequencing to test whether antigen drove CD8+ T cell activation and differentiation in Susac syndrome. The clonality of the CD8+ T cell repertoire was compared across about a dozen healthy donors, some 14 Susac syndrome patients and about 15 multiple sclerosis patients. General findings and caveats noted by the study authors: The study acknowledged that relatively few individuals were included in the TCR sequencing and HLA analysis. CD8+ repertoires in Susac syndrome showed clonal expansion, which was highest in CD8+ TEMRA cells and was greater in clinically active patients than in remitting patients. In the total CD8+ and CD8+ TEMRA repertoires, 15 to 20 and five Susac-specific public clones, respectively, were identified.

High-throughput TCR beta sequencing profiled peripheral blood CD8+ and CD4+ T cells from healthy donors, Susac syndrome patients and multiple sclerosis patients. The Susac syndrome patients fulfilled recently defined diagnostic criteria for definite or probable disease. Bulk CD8+ and CD4+ T cells were purified by magnetic negative isolation, whereas CD8+ TEMRA cells were enriched by FACS. Blood was drawn into EDTA tubes, processed within 24 hours, and PBMCs were isolated by density gradient centrifugation. PBMCs intended for TCR sequencing were cryopreserved in liquid nitrogen and were subsequently thawed in a 37 degrees C water bath. The sorted or isolated CD4+, CD8+ and CD8+ TEMRA cells had a purity of 90% or higher. In the case of this clonotype: The target of this receptor is not known. Nothing much larger sits one base from this clone, and base qualities are not available.

The CDR3 starts with the cysteine, ends with the phenylalanine, and has 14 residues. The sequence is cut down to CDR3 DNA, 42 bases in frame from base 1. Unmatched junction bases come to 7, with V trimmed by 4 bases and J by 5 bases. According to the germline V gene (reference sequence), CDR1 reads LGHDT and CDR2 reads YNNKEL. RNA was extracted using the RNeasy kit, and about 0.5 to 1 microgram was reverse transcribed with random hexamers. The immunoSEQ multiplex PCR assay, which covers 54 Vbeta and 13 Jbeta segments, was used to amplify TCR beta CDR3 regions. PCR amplification bias was corrected by using a synthetic template baseline for primer optimization and computational correction. Per the source publication's procedure: Only productive sequences were kept, with reads annotated to V, D and J genes according to IMGT and analyzed in immunoSEQ Analyzer. To calculate clonality, Shannon entropy was normalized by log2 of the number of productive unique sequences and then subtracted from one. Public and private clones were assessed among the 100 most prevalent clones of each patient and control. Susac-specific clones were defined as absent from healthy and MS cohorts, over a thousand published viral clones and other ImmuneACCESS disease sequences. The public reads were reprocessed in TCRdb via fastp at Q25 and MiXCR, keeping in-frame beta chains. Each CDR3 protein appears once, grouped with its most common genes and DNA. These V and J calls rely on TCRdb rather than the paper's analysis. This sample holds 80,000 or so distinct CDR3 sequences; approximately 96% were observed only once. The ten largest clonotypes hold more than 0.35% of the sample.

The sequencing input was CD8+ T cells from PBMCs. Recombination linked TRBV3-1 to TRBJ2-7; 8 middle bases align to TRBD2. The clonotype comes from a human donor with Susac syndrome. The bases are TGTGCCAGCAGCCGTTCCGGGACTAGAGACGAGCAGTACTTC. It specifies CASSRSGTRDEQYF.